This entry concerns a single T cell receptor (beta chain). Its antigen is unknown. One base away there is no much larger clone; base qualities are not given. This entry belongs to a study of shared clonotypes between healthy human individuals (dated by TCRdb to between 2020 and 2021). Background on the whole study: A few men and a couple of women, aged 18 to 49 years, made up the cohort. Per donor, three plates each were used for CD4 naive and CD4 memory, two for CD8 naive, and one for CD8 memory. Blood TCR repertoires of roughly 5 healthy adults were deeply sequenced to estimate repertoire size and the extent of clonotype sharing between individuals. To increase sequencing depth and limit assay-specific biases, different laboratories used diverse techniques to prepare libraries and sequence TCR repertoires. Each donor's leukapheresis produced roughly between about 0.9 and 9.5 billion PBMCs. What the study reported, not specific to this receptor: Based on pairwise subsampling, the degree of clonotype sharing among donors was expected to be affected by sequencing depth. The small number of donors limited the genetic and exposure-history diversity represented. Sampling was restricted to blood, and TCR repertoires in tissue are likely to differ from TCR repertoires in blood. Higher generation probabilities were observed for clonotypes shared by all four sorted-subset donors than for non-shared clonotypes. Incomplete sequencing was indicated by rarefaction of sorted-subset datasets, despite the large sequencing depth. Estimated clonotype richness was generally larger for naive than for memory subsets. When several donors were compared, the shared fraction of clonotypes was around 5% for naive CD4, around 3.6% for naive CD8, more than 2% for memory CD4, and 0.4% for memory CD8.

The donors were healthy, HIV-negative adults with no recently reported acute infections or vaccinations. All donors were Caucasian adults living in Nashville, Tennessee, USA. CD4+ T cells were enriched by magnetic negative selection; naive cells were then positively selected on CD45RA, and the negative fraction formed the memory subset. After blood collection by leukapheresis, PBMCs were isolated using Ficoll-Histopaque density gradient centrifugation and then cryopreserved in the vapor phase of liquid nitrogen. Analytical flow cytometry was used to check the purity and quantity of every magnetically sorted T cell population. Genomic DNA was isolated from every sorted fraction and measured by UV absorbance on a Nanodrop 2000c. Using the deep immunoSEQ assay, TCR CDR3 regions were amplified from genomic DNA by multiplex PCR. Genomic DNA extracted from each cell subset was distributed evenly over all wells of several immunoSEQ 96-well plates, and each plate served as one replicate. For sorted subsets, approximately 210 ng of genomic DNA, equivalent to tens of thousands of T cell genomes, went into each replicate PCR. Purified libraries were quantified with a Qubit 3.0 fluorometer, sized on a Bioanalyzer 2100, and re-quantified with the KAPA Library Quantification kit. Each immunoSEQ 96-well plate was sequenced on its own single-read 150-cycle Illumina NextSeq 550 flow cell. Concerning the study's data processing: Because only junctional sequences without quality scores were contained in the immunoSEQ output, filtering matching that applied to full-length reads could not be performed. To assign V/J genes and CDR3, sequences were annotated against IMGT germline references using PyIR, a Python wrapper for IgBLAST v1.9. Reads with weak V/J assignments (E-value above 1e-6), missing CDR3, stop codons, out-of-frame junctions, or ambiguous translated residues were removed. A V3J clonotype was defined by an identical inferred V gene, J gene, and CDR3 amino acid sequence. Percentage overlap between repertoires was calculated by dividing the number of shared unique clonotypes by the size of the smaller repertoire. Repertoire richness was assessed with RTK rarefaction, the Chao1 estimator, and Recon v2.1 estimates of unobserved clonotypes. Generation probabilities for all TCRbeta clonotypes obtained by the gDNA method from a handful of donors were computed using OLGA. Imported from immuneACCESS, the table was reduced by TCRdb to in-frame sequences with V and J called. These copies leave out some clones; in studies compared against another copy, an unresolved V gene accounts for under half, and the cause of the remainder is not known. For V, J and clone size, that table is used; D and trimming come from the DNA. This sample gives just over 2,000,000 clones in total; 85% to 95% of them show up just once. In total, the top ten clones hold 0.1% to 0.15% of the sample.

CDR1 and CDR2 are drawn from the germline V gene (reference sequence): LNHDA, SQIVND. Relative to germline, V is missing 5 bases and J is missing 6 bases, with 3 bases of the junction outside any gene match. The CDR3 covers 12 residues, taking in both the cysteine and the phenylalanine. Of the read, only the CDR3 DNA is kept; its 36 bases are in frame from base 1. The source material was naive CD4+ T cells sorted from blood. This specimen's cell subset or site label, interpreted: CD45RA+ positively selected. This sequence was found in a man between 18 and 29 years old in good health. The V and J segments used are TRBV19 and TRBJ2-7; 8 bases in the middle match TRBD1. The nucleotide sequence is given as TGTGCCAGTAGTCCCGGACAGGGCGAGCAGTACTTC. Its coded protein is CASSPGQGEQYF.